These 32 T cell receptor beta chains originate from one sample sequenced in a study of OX40 agonist ivuxolimab in advanced cancers. Clones were read by immunoSEQ multiplex PCR, and TCRdb kept only the in-frame ones, dropping some. Altogether around 19,000 clones are present, about 89% being singletons, with the ten largest covering nearly 60%. The starting material was CD4+ or CD8+ T cells sorted from blood, obtained in a trial of the OX40 agonist ivuxolimab. These receptors all come from an adult with an advanced solid tumor such as melanoma, head and neck, liver or kidney cancer.

With respect to this clone: Its ends do not fully match the called genes, so a read error is possible. This rearrangement joins TRBV7-7 to TRBJ2-3; no clear D gene. The CDR3 runs 15 residues. Per germline, CDR1 SSHAT and CDR2 FNYEAQ (reference sequence). The CDR3 region has the DNA TGTGCTAGCAGCCAGTCCCCAGCCCCGGCAGATACGCAGTATTTT. Translated: CASSQSPAPADTQYF.

This chain joins TRBV1 and TRBJ2-1; TRBD2, the table's D call, lacks a check against the DNA. TRBV1 is termed a pseudogene. The CDR3 totals 19 residues. The CDR3 protein is CTSSRVRASGGHSYNEQFF. DNA for the CDR3: TGCACCAGCAGCCGCGTAAGGGCTAGCGGGGGCCACTCCTACAATGAGCAGTTCTTC.

The gene calls are TRBV4-1 and TRBJ2-7; unclear D gene. CDR3 length: 14 amino acids. V was clipped by 1 base and J by 5 bases, with 12 bases between them. CDR1 is MGHRA, CDR2 YSYEKL, per germline. The CDR3 nucleotides are TGCGCCAGCAGCCAAGCCCCCATGGTAGACGAGCAGTACTTC. Translating gives CASSQAPMVDEQYF.

This clone was recorded once. The V call is TRBV25-1, the J call TRBJ1-1; 7 bases line up with TRBD1. Trimming removed 2 bases from V and 2 bases from J; junction bases left unmatched: 8. Germline CDR1 and CDR2: MGHDK and SYGVNS. The CDR3 has 16 amino acids. The CDR3 here is CASSEAKGTVNTEAFF. CDR3 nucleotides: TGTGCCAGCAGTGAAGCGAAGGGGACAGTTAACACTGAAGCTTTCTTT.

The chain links TRBV11-2 to TRBJ1-1; D is undetermined. In germline, CDR1 is SGHAT, CDR2 FQNNGV. The CDR3 spans 13 residues. V was clipped by 1 base and J by 8 bases, with 11 bases between them. The CDR3 sequence: CASSLVFTTEAFF. The CDR3 DNA is TGTGCCAGCAGCTTAGTATTTACTACGGAAGCTTTCTTT.

This clone appeared once. V usage is TRBV7-9 and J usage is TRBJ2-1; no clear D gene. Germline lookup yields CDR1 SEHNR and CDR2 FQNEAQ (reference sequence). The CDR3 contains 10 residues. Deletions cut 8 bases from V and 7 bases from J, with 6 bases between. CDR3 loop: CASGLNEQFF. The CDR3 DNA sequence: TGTGCCAGCGGTTTGAATGAGCAGTTCTTC.

J is TRBJ2-1 and V is TRBV19; perhaps TRBD2 as D (6 bases). The ends were cut back, 4 bases at V and 0 bases at J, with 10 bases in the middle. Per germline, CDR1 LNHDA and CDR2 SQIVND (reference sequence). This CDR3 contains 15 residues. The CDR3 here is CASSTGGSSYNEQFF. In DNA form, the CDR3 reads TGTGCCAGTAGTACCGGGGGAAGCTCCTACAATGAGCAGTTCTTC.

The rearrangement uses TRBV7-6 and TRBJ2-3, with D possibly matching TRBD1 (6 bases). CDR3 length: 14 amino acids. Trimming removed 0 bases from V and 3 bases from J, with 7 bases in between. CDR1 and CDR2 from the germline V gene are SGHVS and FNYEAQ. CDR3 loop: CASSLAGATDTQYF. CDR3 bases: TGTGCCAGCAGCTTAGCGGGGGCAACAGATACGCAGTATTTT.

The rearrangement links TRBV5-1 to TRBJ2-7; no clear D. V lost 0 bases to trimming and J lost 1 base, with 5 bases between them. This CDR3 comprises 13 residues. Germline lookup yields CDR1 SGHRS and CDR2 YFSETQ. The CDR3 sequence: CASSLDRSYEQYF. The CDR3, as DNA: TGCGCCAGCAGCTTGGATCGGTCCTACGAGCAGTACTTC. Supplemented by reference TRBV5-1 and TRBJ2-7, the full variable domain reads KAGVTQTPRYLIKTRGQQVTLSCSPISGHRSVSWYQQTPGQGLQFLFEYFSETQRNKGNFPGRFSGRQFSNSRSEMNVSTLELGDSALYLCASSLDRSYEQYFGPGTRLTVT.

This clone was counted between two and nine times. The CDR3 region has the DNA TGTGCCAGTACGATCGGGGCGTCCACGAACACTGAAGCTTTCTTT. This translates into CASTIGASTNTEAFF. V gene TRBV25-1 combines with J gene TRBJ1-1; D possibly corresponds to TRBD1 (5 bases). V gave up 9 bases and J gave up 1 base, with 18 bases separating them. The germline V gene has CDR1 MGHDK and CDR2 SYGVNS. This CDR3 comprises 15 residues.

The genes are TRBV6-5 and TRBJ1-2; D might be TRBD1 (5 bases). The V end was cut by 5 bases, the J end by 8 bases, with 15 bases between. The germline gives CDR1 MNHEY, CDR2 SVGAGI. The CDR3 loop spans 13 amino acids. The CDR3 is CASSHGPNRGYTF. DNA for the CDR3: TGTGCCAGCAGTCACGGTCCAAACAGGGGCTACACCTTC.

The rearrangement links TRBV27 to TRBJ2-3, with 7 nucleotides matching TRBD2. V lost 4 bases to trimming and J lost 6 bases; unmatched junction nucleotides: 4. The length of the CDR3 is 13 residues. The germline CDR1 and CDR2 sequences are MNHEY and SMNVEV (reference sequence). CDR3 sequence: CASSWRGSDTQYF. CDR3 bases: TGTGCCAGCAGTTGGCGGGGGTCGGATACGCAGTATTTT.

This clone was picked up one time. Here the CDR3 DNA reads TGTGCCAGCAGTTCCCGAGGGGGGAACACTGAAGCTTTCTTT. This encodes CASSSRGGNTEAFF. The chain couples TRBV2 to TRBJ1-1, with D possibly matching TRBD1 (6 bases). The V end lost 5 bases, the J end lost 1 base, and 11 bases lay between the germline ends. Germline V gene sequence: CDR1 SNHLY, CDR2 FYNNEI. The CDR3 consists of 14 residues. Variable domain in full (rest from reference TRBV2 and TRBJ1-1): EPEVTQTPSHQVTQMGQEVILRCVPISNHLYFYWYRQILGQKVEFLVSFYNNEISEKSEIFDDQFSVERPDGSNFTLKIRSTKLEDSAMYFCASSSRGGNTEAFFGQGTRLTVV.

The rearrangement uses TRBV7-8 and TRBJ1-1, with 10 bases fitting TRBD1. Germline lookup yields CDR1 SGHVS and CDR2 FQNEAQ. Trimming at V came to 5 bases and at J to 0 bases, leaving 3 bases not matched to a gene. CDR3 length equals 15 residues. This CDR3 is CASSPGTGVNTEAFF. The CDR3, as DNA: TGTGCCAGCAGCCCAGGGACAGGGGTGAACACTGAAGCTTTCTTT.

This sequence joins TRBV7-8 and TRBJ1-2, with 10 bases matching TRBD1. V lost 3 bases to trimming and J lost 8 bases; unmatched junction nucleotides: 12. CDR1 is SGHVS, CDR2 FQNEAQ, per germline. The CDR3 has 16 amino acids. This CDR3 is CASSFNWGTGVMGYTF. The CDR3 DNA is TGTGCCAGCAGCTTCAATTGGGGGACAGGGGTTATGGGCTACACCTTC. Drawing the rest from reference TRBV7-8 and TRBJ1-2, the complete variable domain is GAGVSQSPRYKVAKRGQDVALRCDPISGHVSLFWYQQALGQGPEFLTYFQNEAQLDKSGLPSDRFFAERPEGSVSTLKIQRTQQEDSAVYLCASSFNWGTGVMGYTFGSGTRLTVV.

The CDR3 DNA follows: TGTGCCAGCAGCCCCCGGCTGTGGGACACCGGAAACACCATATATTTT. Encoded protein: CASSPRLWDTGNTIYF. V usage is TRBV11-1 and J usage is TRBJ1-3; D perhaps matches TRBD1 (6 bases). With 5 bases removed from V and 4 bases from J, the gap between germline ends came to 18 bases. The germline CDR1 and CDR2 sequences are SGHAT and FQDESV (reference sequence). CDR3 length: 16 amino acids.

The J gene is TRBJ2-7, the V gene TRBV30; 8 positions agree with TRBD1. The CDR3 loop spans 16 amino acids. Per the germline V gene, CDR1 is GTSNPN and CDR2 is SVGIG (reference sequence). The J segment lost 6 bases and the V segment lost 0 bases, leaving 13 bases of the junction unmatched. CDR3: CAWSVGQGVALSEQYF. The CDR3 bases are TGTGCCTGGAGTGTAGGACAGGGAGTCGCCCTGTCCGAGCAGTACTTC.

The chain has TRBV30 and TRBJ1-1; D is unclear. Trimming pared 0 bases from V and 0 bases from J, leaving 11 bases between. The CDR3 consists of 15 residues. Per germline, CDR1 GTSNPN and CDR2 SVGIG (reference sequence). The CDR3 loop is CAWSVRRTLNTEAFF. The CDR3 DNA follows: TGTGCCTGGAGTGTACGGCGGACGTTGAACACTGAAGCTTTCTTT.

This clone came up once. The V call is TRBV27, the J call TRBJ1-2; a possible D gene is TRBD1 (5 bases). The CDR3 is 16 residues long. Germline CDR1 and CDR2: MNHEY and SMNVEV (reference sequence). Trimming removed 6 bases at V and 5 bases at J, with 22 bases between. CDR3 in DNA: TGTGCCAGCAGGAGAAACCGGGACGAAGGACTTTATGGCTACACCTTC. It is translated as CASRRNRDEGLYGYTF.

The CDR3 nucleotides are TGTGCAAGTCGCTCCACCGGGACAGGGGTCACAGATACGCAGTATTTT. This codes for CASRSTGTGVTDTQYF. The rearrangement links TRBV12-2 to TRBJ2-3; whether TRBD1, the table's D call, matches the DNA was not checked. TRBV12-2 has pseudogene status. The CDR3 is 16 amino acids.

This clone has a single count. The chain joins TRBV19 to TRBJ1-1; D may be TRBD1 (6 bases). This CDR3 has 14 amino acids. Between the trimmed V and J ends, which lost 8 bases and 4 bases, there was a span of 17 bases. CDR1 is LNHDA, CDR2 SQIVND, per germline (reference sequence). The CDR3 DNA reads as TGTGCCAGTGGTTATGGGGGCGGAGGCACTGAAGCTTTCTTT. Translating it yields CASGYGGGGTEAFF.

This clone occurred once. CDR3 DNA: TGTGCCAGCAGCTACGTACCCTACAGGGACCAAGAGACCCAGTACTTC. Translating it yields CASSYVPYRDQETQYF. This chain links TRBV5-5 with TRBJ2-5; possible D gene TRBD1, 6 bases. Germline CDR1 and CDR2: SGHKS and YYEKEE (reference sequence). V was pared by 3 bases and J by 0 bases, with 15 bases between. The CDR3 consists of 16 residues.

The genes are TRBV30 and TRBJ2-5; 7 bases are shared with TRBD1. The CDR3 loop spans 14 amino acids. Germline-derived CDR1 and CDR2 are GTSNPN and SVGIG (reference sequence). Germline trimming cut 5 bases from V and 0 bases from J; bases unmatched to any gene: 6. The CDR3 region is CAWGDSAYQETQYF. CDR3 bases: TGTGCCTGGGGGGACAGCGCGTACCAAGAGACCCAGTACTTC.

The genes are TRBV29-1 and TRBJ2-1; 7 bases align to TRBD2. Germline V gives CDR1 SQVTM, CDR2 ANQGSEA. J gave up 5 bases and V 4 bases, and 5 bases lay outside the gene matches. The CDR3 is 13 amino acids. This CDR3 reads CSVVGGRDNEQFF. CDR3 DNA: TGCAGCGTTGTGGGGGGGAGAGACAATGAGCAGTTCTTC.

The gene calls are TRBV27 and TRBJ2-1; TRBD2 agrees at 8 bases. The CDR3 totals 14 residues. Germline V lookup: CDR1 MNHEY, CDR2 SMNVEV (reference sequence). V gave up 8 bases and J gave up 3 bases; unmatched junction bases: 6. CDR3 protein: CASPLGLVYNEQFF. The CDR3, as DNA: TGTGCCAGCCCCCTGGGACTAGTCTACAATGAGCAGTTCTTC.

V usage is TRBV19 and J usage is TRBJ2-7; D gene unclear. Germline values: CDR1 LNHDA, CDR2 SQIVND (reference sequence). V was cut by 5 bases and J by 7 bases, with 18 bases left in between. CDR3 size: 14 residues. For the CDR3, the DNA is TGTGCCAGTAGTCCTTGGGCTCCCTCGGAAGAGCAGTACTTC. This gives the protein CASSPWAPSEEQYF.

This sequence joins TRBV30 and TRBJ2-7; no clear D gene. CDR1 and CDR2 (germline): GTSNPN, SVGIG (reference sequence). V lost 4 bases to trimming and J lost 2 bases, with 6 bases between them. The CDR3 runs to 11 residues. CDR3 protein: CAWKVAYEQYF. The CDR3 DNA reads TGTGCCTGGAAGGTCGCCTACGAGCAGTACTTC. Together with reference TRBV30 and TRBJ2-7, the CDR3 gives the full variable domain: SQTIHQWPATLVQPVGSPLSLECTVEGTSNPNLYWYRQAAGRGLQLLFYSVGIGQISSEVPQNLSASRPQDRQFILSSKKLLLSDSGFYLCAWKVAYEQYFGPGTRLTVT.

V gene TRBV6-5 combines with J gene TRBJ2-2, with D perhaps TRBD2 (7 bases). Germline V lookup: CDR1 MNHEY, CDR2 SVGAGI. The CDR3 totals 15 residues. Trimming stripped 6 bases from V and 4 bases from J, with 15 bases between. The CDR3 DNA reads TGTGCCAGCAGCCCCCTGGGGGGGCCCACCGGGGAGCTGTTTTTT. It translates to CASSPLGGPTGELFF.

V and J are TRBV7-6 and TRBJ1-1, with D possibly TRBD1 on 5 matching bases. This CDR3 is built from 14 residues. The V end lost 1 base, the J end lost 5 bases, and 11 bases lay between the germline ends. Germline V CDR1 and CDR2: SGHVS, FNYEAQ. In DNA, the CDR3 is TGTGCCAGCAGCTTAGGGCAGGCAGGGACTGAAGCTTTCTTT. As protein: CASSLGQAGTEAFF.

The chain employs TRBV7-9 and TRBJ1-2; D is undetermined. There are 16 residues in the CDR3. Germline-derived CDR1 and CDR2 are SEHNR and FQNEAQ (reference sequence). Trimming pared 1 base from V and 7 bases from J, leaving 19 bases between. In DNA, the CDR3 is TGTGCCAGCAGCTTAGAGTTAGTGGGTGATCGAGCTGGCTACACCTTC. Residues: CASSLELVGDRAGYTF.

This clone was picked up one time. This chain uses TRBV19 with TRBJ1-2; a weak D match, TRBD1 (5 bases). Trimming left V 7 bases short and J 4 bases short, with 19 bases between. Looked up from germline, CDR1 is LNHDA and CDR2 is SQIVND (reference sequence). The CDR3 consists of 15 residues. This chain's CDR3 is CASNVDSLSFYGYTF. The CDR3 coding sequence is TGTGCCAGTAACGTTGACAGCCTTTCCTTCTATGGCTACACCTTC.

This clone was observed once. The chain is built from TRBV11-3 and TRBJ2-5, with TRBD2 as a possible D gene (7 bases). The germline V gene has CDR1 SGHNT and CDR2 YENEEA. The germline V and J ends were trimmed by 5 bases and 1 base, with 14 bases remaining between them. This CDR3 comprises 15 residues. CDR3 loop: CASSRRGGGQETQYF. CDR3 DNA: TGTGCCAGCAGCCGGAGGGGGGGTGGCCAAGAGACCCAGTACTTC.